The 27 T cell receptor beta chains listed next were all sequenced from one sample in a study of blood T cell repertoires in COVID-19. The method was immunoSEQ multiplex PCR; TCRdb's version includes in-frame clones alone and lacks a portion of them. The data hold about 280,000 clones, with approximately 84% observed a single time. The material sequenced was peripheral blood. The receptors stem from a woman aged 25 to 39 who had recovered from COVID-19.

The chain recombines TRBV4-2 with TRBJ2-5, with TRBD2 matching over 10 bases. Trimming took 2 bases from V and 5 from J; bases not matched to a gene: 5. CDR3 length: 15 amino acids. CDR1 is LGHNA and CDR2 is YNFKEQ in the germline V gene. CDR3 residues: CASSQTSGTFETQYF. Written as DNA, the CDR3 is TGTGCCAGCAGCCAAACTAGCGGGACTTTTGAGACCCAGTACTTC.

This rearrangement joins TRBV19 to TRBJ2-7; possible D gene TRBD1, 6 bases. Germline V gives CDR1 LNHDA, CDR2 SQIVND (reference sequence). V was pared by 3 bases and J by 2 bases, with 8 bases between. CDR3 length: 13 amino acids. CDR3: CASSMQGPYEQYF. The CDR3 nucleotides read TGTGCCAGTAGTATGCAGGGGCCCTACGAGCAGTACTTC.

The CDR3 spells CASSEVGDFNYGYTF. CDR3 in DNA: TGTGCCAGCAGTGAAGTCGGAGACTTTAACTATGGCTACACCTTC. The V call is TRBV6-1, the J call TRBJ1-2, with unresolved D. CDR3 size: 15 residues. Trimming cost V 1 base and J 1 base, with 10 bases left between them. Per germline, CDR1 MNHNS and CDR2 SASEGT.

The genes are TRBV10-3 and TRBJ2-6; D gene uncertain. The CDR3 spans 15 residues. Germline values: CDR1 ENHRY, CDR2 SYGVKD. V lost 5 bases to trimming and J lost 2 bases, with 10 bases between them. CDR3 DNA sequence: TGTGCCATCAGTTCGTCGCGGACTGGGGCCAACGTCCTGACTTTC. It translates to CAISSSRTGANVLTF.

This clone was counted a few times. The rearrangement joins TRBV7-9 to TRBJ2-2; 7 bases align to TRBD1. With 3 bases clipped from V and 1 base from J, the junction kept 11 bases outside the gene matches. The CDR3 sequence is 18 residues long. Germline loops: CDR1 SEHNR, CDR2 FQNEAQ (reference sequence). The CDR3 spells CASSFTHRQGWNTGELFF. The CDR3 DNA is TGTGCCAGCAGCTTTACACACCGACAGGGTTGGAACACCGGGGAGCTGTTTTTT.

The V and J genes are TRBV7-6 and TRBJ2-1; 8 bases fit TRBD2. With 5 bases clipped from V and 9 bases from J, the junction kept 15 bases outside the gene matches. This CDR3 contains 16 residues. CDR1 is SGHVS and CDR2 is FNYEAQ in the germline V gene. The CDR3 nucleotides read TGTGCCAGCAGCCGAGGTCTAACCAGCGGGGGAGGTGAGCAGTTCTTC. Protein product: CASSRGLTSGGGEQFF.

CDR3 sequence: CASSLAGSSGTFTGELFF. The CDR3 region has the DNA TGTGCCAGCAGCTTAGCAGGGTCTAGCGGGACCTTCACCGGGGAGCTGTTTTTT. This sequence joins TRBV7-9 and TRBJ2-2; 9 nucleotides agree with TRBD2. Germline trimming cut 0 bases from V and 4 bases from J; bases unmatched to any gene: 9. This CDR3 has 18 residues. Germline CDR1 reads SEHNR; CDR2 reads FQNEAQ (reference sequence).

The chain links TRBV5-1 to TRBJ2-1; 7 nucleotides agree with TRBD2. Looked up from germline, CDR1 is SGHRS and CDR2 is YFSETQ. J lost 5 bases, V lost 4 bases, and 6 bases had no gene match. This CDR3 has 14 residues. The CDR3 bases are TGCGCCAGCAGCCCTCAGCGGGGAGACAATGAGCAGTTCTTC. Translated: CASSPQRGDNEQFF.

The V and J genes are TRBV7-8 and TRBJ2-7; 8 bases align to TRBD1. Germline lookup yields CDR1 SGHVS and CDR2 FQNEAQ. The trim removed 10 bases at V and 2 bases at J, leaving 13 bases unmatched. The CDR3 spans 15 residues. The CDR3 region has the DNA TGTGCCACTACCACCAGGGGGCTTAAAGCCTACGAGCAGTACTTC. Translated, it gives CATTTRGLKAYEQYF. The full variable domain, completed using reference TRBV7-8 and TRBJ2-7, is GAGVSQSPRYKVAKRGQDVALRCDPISGHVSLFWYQQALGQGPEFLTYFQNEAQLDKSGLPSDRFFAERPEGSVSTLKIQRTQQEDSAVYLCATTTRGLKAYEQYFGPGTRLTVT.

This sequence joins TRBV5-4 and TRBJ2-7, with 7 positions matching TRBD2. Germline CDR1 is SGHNT and CDR2 is YYREEE (reference sequence). This CDR3 is 15 amino acids long. The V and J ends lost 3 bases and 7 bases, in that order; junction bases with no gene match: 13. As DNA, the CDR3 is TGTGCCAGCAGCTCTTTTTACGCGGGAGAGGAAGAGCAGTACTTC. Protein product: CASSSFYAGEEEQYF.

Points on this clone: Other nucleotide sequences from this sample produce the same CDR3. This chain joins TRBV19 and TRBJ2-7; 7 nucleotides align to TRBD1. The CDR3 runs 13 residues. Germline V gene lookup returns CDR1 LNHDA and CDR2 SQIVND (reference sequence). The junction had 2 bases not matched to a gene; V was cut back by 6 bases and J by 0 bases. CDR3 nucleotides: TGTGCCAGTAGCCGGGACAGCTCCTACGAGCAGTACTTC. Encoded protein: CASSRDSSYEQYF.

V usage is TRBV5-1 and J usage is TRBJ2-5; D gene ambiguous. The germline V and J ends were trimmed by 4 bases and 0 bases, with 4 bases remaining between them. This CDR3 is built from 12 residues. Germline assignment: CDR1 SGHRS and CDR2 YFSETQ. The CDR3 loop is CASSPYQETQYF. CDR3 in DNA: TGCGCCAGCAGCCCCTACCAAGAGACCCAGTACTTC. The complete variable domain, with remaining parts taken from reference TRBV5-1 and TRBJ2-5, reads KAGVTQTPRYLIKTRGQQVTLSCSPISGHRSVSWYQQTPGQGLQFLFEYFSETQRNKGNFPGRFSGRQFSNSRSEMNVSTLELGDSALYLCASSPYQETQYFGPGTRLLVL.

CDR3 sequence reads: CASSPAGGETQYF. DNA for the CDR3: TGTGCCAGCTCACCAGCAGGCGGGGAGACCCAGTACTTC. The chain combines TRBV18 with TRBJ2-5; tentatively, D is TRBD2 (5 bases). Trimming shortened V by 2 bases and J by 5 bases, and 9 bases separated the two germline ends. Per germline, CDR1 KGHSH and CDR2 LQKENI. The CDR3 has 13 residues.

J is TRBJ2-5 and V is TRBV6-1, with 9 bases fitting TRBD1. V shed 3 bases, J shed 5 bases, and the junction held 7 bases outside the gene matches. The germline gives CDR1 MNHNS, CDR2 SASEGT. The CDR3 runs to 15 residues. The CDR3 reads CASSEGQGPFETQYF. DNA for the CDR3: TGTGCCAGCAGTGAGGGACAGGGACCCTTTGAGACCCAGTACTTC.

The rearrangement links TRBV2 to TRBJ1-5, with unresolved D. This CDR3 is 12 amino acids long. Germline CDR1 SNHLY, CDR2 FYNNEI. V shed 4 bases and J shed 4 bases, with 5 bases lying between them. This CDR3 is CASSGENQPQHF. The CDR3 DNA follows: TGTGCCAGCAGTGGAGAAAATCAGCCCCAGCATTTT.

The genes are TRBV3-1 (or the pseudogene TRBV3-2) and TRBJ2-1; D is undetermined. V dropped 5 bases and J dropped 8 bases, with 7 bases sitting between them. From germline, CDR1 is LGHDT and CDR2 YNNKEL (reference sequence). The CDR3 covers 11 residues. CDR3 region: CASSISDEQFF. CDR3 sequence (DNA): TGTGCCAGCAGCATCAGCGATGAGCAGTTCTTC.

The chain carries TRBV6-5 and TRBJ1-6; D uncertain. This CDR3 contains 14 residues. The germline V gene has CDR1 MNHEY and CDR2 SVGAGI. Trimming pared 1 base from V and 8 bases from J, leaving 9 bases between. CDR3 DNA: TGTGCCAGCAGTTACTTACAGACCTATTCACCCCTCCACTTT. Protein product: CASSYLQTYSPLHF.

V and J are TRBV15 and TRBJ2-7, with 9 positions matching TRBD2. This CDR3 comprises 13 residues. Germline CDR1 LNHNV, CDR2 YYDKDF (reference sequence). V shed 1 base, J shed 11 bases, and the junction held 6 bases outside the gene matches. As DNA, the CDR3 is TGTGCCACCAGCAGAGGGATAGCGGGAGATGAGTACTTC. This codes for CATSRGIAGDEYF.

The chain employs TRBV20-1 and TRBJ2-1; D is uncertain. With 3 bases removed from V and 7 bases from J, the gap between germline ends came to 13 bases. Per germline, CDR1 DFQATT and CDR2 SNEGSKA (reference sequence). The CDR3 loop spans 13 amino acids. CDR3 coding DNA: TGCAGTGCTAGTAACCGGGTTGGGAATGAGCAGTTCTTC. Translating gives CSASNRVGNEQFF.

In its sample, this clone was seen once. V and J are TRBV27 and TRBJ1-2; TRBD1 is a possible D gene (6 bases). Looked up from germline, CDR1 is MNHEY and CDR2 is SMNVEV (reference sequence). The ends were cut back, 2 bases at V and 8 bases at J, with 15 bases in the middle. The CDR3 spans 14 residues. The CDR3 region is CASSLGGFQGGYTF. CDR3 nucleotides: TGTGCCAGCAGTTTAGGGGGCTTTCAAGGCGGCTACACCTTC.

The chain joins TRBV5-6 to TRBJ2-3, with TRBD2 as a possible D gene (5 bases). Trimming shortened V by 4 bases and J by 5 bases, and 23 bases separated the two germline ends. Germline loops: CDR1 SGHDT, CDR2 YYEEEE. The CDR3 is 17 amino acids. DNA for the CDR3: TGTGCCAGCAGCCCCCCGGCCGGGAACCATAACAAAGATACGCAGTATTTT. Translation: CASSPPAGNHNKDTQYF. The full variable domain, rest sourced from reference TRBV5-6 and TRBJ2-3, is DAGVTQSPTHLIKTRGQQVTLRCSPKSGHDTVSWYQQALGQGPQFIFQYYEEEERQRGNFPDRFSGHQFPNYSSELNVNALLLGDSALYLCASSPPAGNHNKDTQYFGPGTRLTVL.

CDR3 sequence reads: CASSPTSGRVVSSYEQYF. In DNA form, the CDR3 reads TGTGCCAGCAGTCCCACTAGCGGGAGGGTCGTTAGCTCCTACGAGCAGTACTTC. The chain links TRBV28 to TRBJ2-7; 13 nucleotides align to TRBD2. This CDR3 comprises 18 residues. Germline assignment: CDR1 MDHEN and CDR2 SYDVKM. The V gene end was trimmed by 5 bases and the J gene end by 0 bases; junction bases not matched to a gene: 10.

This chain uses TRBV5-5 with TRBJ1-5; 9 nucleotides agree with TRBD1. V lost 4 bases, J lost 7 bases, and 6 bases stayed unmatched. The CDR3 is 14 amino acids. Germline V CDR1 and CDR2: SGHKS, YYEKEE (reference sequence). The CDR3 loop is CASSGGQGQQPQHF. The CDR3 DNA reads as TGTGCCAGCAGCGGGGGACAGGGTCAACAGCCCCAGCATTTT.

The gene calls are TRBV24-1 and TRBJ2-7; 12 bases align to TRBD2. The germline gives CDR1 KGHDR, CDR2 SFDVKD. The CDR3 totals 15 residues. V lost 2 bases to trimming and J lost 5 bases; unmatched junction nucleotides: 3. CDR3 loop: CATSDSTSGSDEQYF. The DNA of the CDR3 is TGTGCCACCAGTGATTCGACTAGCGGGAGTGACGAGCAGTACTTC.

J is TRBJ2-7 and V is TRBV28; 9 bases align to TRBD2. Per germline, CDR1 MDHEN and CDR2 SYDVKM. J gave up 2 bases and V 4 bases, and 12 bases lay outside the gene matches. The CDR3 extends over 17 amino acids. CDR3 sequence reads: CASSSPLGTSSPYEQYF. The CDR3 bases are TGTGCCAGCAGTTCTCCCCTTGGGACTAGCTCCCCCTACGAGCAGTACTTC.

This clone was detected once. This chain joins TRBV5-1 and TRBJ2-7; D might be TRBD1 (5 bases). Germline V gives CDR1 SGHRS, CDR2 YFSETQ. The CDR3 totals 12 residues. V gave up 4 bases and J gave up 9 bases, with 14 bases separating them. In DNA, the CDR3 is TGCGCCAGCAGCCTAGACAGTTCCCGGCAGTACTTC. It specifies CASSLDSSRQYF.

This chain uses TRBV3-1 (or the pseudogene TRBV3-2) with TRBJ1-6; maybe TRBD1 (5 bases). Germline loops: CDR1 LGHDT, CDR2 YNNKEL (reference sequence). This CDR3 contains 14 residues. Trimming took 1 base from V and 6 from J, leaving 7 bases between them. The CDR3 is CASSQGQFNSPLHF. The CDR3 region has the DNA TGTGCCAGCAGCCAAGGACAGTTTAATTCACCCCTCCACTTT.